What follows is one T cell receptor beta chain and its context. Clones were sequenced by immunoSEQ multiplex PCR, and TCRdb holds only the in-frame ones, with some missing. Among about 330,000 clones listed, around 86% were seen once. Germline V gives CDR1 SQVTM, CDR2 ANQGSEA. Trimming cost V 7 bases and J 4 bases, with 13 bases left between them. The CDR3 has 12 amino acids. These data come from a study of cytomegalovirus exposure and HLA in healthy donors. This receptor was taken from a woman aged 18-29 years in good health and CMV-seronegative. Input material: PBMCs. The chain uses TRBV29-1 and TRBJ1-1; D possibly corresponds to TRBD1 (6 bases). This chain's CDR3 is CSAEGGGTEAFF. The CDR3 region has the DNA TGCAGCGCCGAAGGGGGGGGCACTGAAGCTTTCTTT.